The rows below give T cell receptor beta chains drawn from one sample of a study. MiXCR, run by TCRdb on the 5' RACE reads, gives a single entry per CDR3 protein. The sample lists just over 60,000 distinct CDR3 sequences, more than 25% seen once, with about 2.3% in the top ten. The material sequenced was tumor-infiltrating naive CD4+ T cells sorted from the breast tumor. The origin of the receptors is a female donor with breast cancer. Both conserved end residues are part of each CDR3. A D gene is named only where the DNA matches it firmly. Expanded clones get a size class; other rows say once, few or many, or leave the size out.

d_gene: TRBD1
j_gene: TRBJ1-2
abundance: many
v_gene: TRBV29-1
CDR3aa: CSAAGTGGYTF
CDR3nt: TGCAGCGCCGCCGGGACAGGTGGTTACACCTTC

d_gene: NA
j_gene: TRBJ2-3
abundance: once
v_gene: TRBV20-1
CDR3aa: CSAAEQAVTDTQYF
CDR3nt: TGCAGTGCTGCCGAACAGGCAGTCACAGATACGCAGTATTTT

d_gene: TRBD2
j_gene: TRBJ2-1
abundance: few
v_gene: TRBV5-1
CDR3aa: CASSQESGNIYNEQFF
CDR3nt: TGCGCCAGCAGCCAGGAGAGCGGGAATATCTACAATGAGCAGTTCTTC

d_gene: NA
j_gene: TRBJ1-1
abundance: NA
v_gene: TRBV7-3
CDR3aa: CASGSSGLNTEAFF
CDR3nt: TGTGCCAGCGGCTCCTCAGGGTTGAACACTGAAGCTTTCTTT

d_gene: NA
j_gene: TRBJ2-7
abundance: few
v_gene: TRBV20-1
CDR3aa: CSARGFLASGGYEQYF
CDR3nt: TGCAGTGCTAGAGGTTTTCTAGCGTCAGGAGGTTACGAGCAGTACTTC

d_gene: NA
j_gene: TRBJ1-5
abundance: many
v_gene: TRBV6-2/TRBV6-3
CDR3aa: CASSYLRGFNQPQHF
CDR3nt: TGTGCCAGCAGTTACCTCCGAGGGTTCAATCAGCCCCAGCATTTT

d_gene: TRBD1
j_gene: TRBJ1-5
abundance: NA
v_gene: TRBV5-1
CDR3aa: CASRWGQGPDQPQHF
CDR3nt: TGCGCCAGCAGGTGGGGACAGGGACCGGATCAGCCCCAGCATTTT

d_gene: NA
j_gene: TRBJ2-7
abundance: NA
v_gene: TRBV30
CDR3aa: CASGTLNYEQYF
CDR3nt: TGTGCCTCCGGGACGCTAAACTACGAGCAGTACTTC

d_gene: NA
j_gene: TRBJ2-7
abundance: NA
v_gene: TRBV28
CDR3aa: CASSLWARGYEQYF
CDR3nt: TGTGCCAGCAGTTTGTGGGCCCGGGGCTACGAGCAGTACTTC

d_gene: TRBD1
j_gene: TRBJ2-1
abundance: few
v_gene: TRBV20-1
CDR3aa: CSAEIRDRGVYEQFF
CDR3nt: TGCAGTGCAGAGATTCGGGACAGGGGAGTTTATGAGCAGTTCTTC

d_gene: NA
j_gene: TRBJ1-1
abundance: NA
v_gene: TRBV12-3/TRBV12-4
CDR3aa: CASSLRPLIIRGRNTEAFF
CDR3nt: TGTGCCAGCAGTTTACGGCCCCTTATTATCCGGGGGCGAAACACTGAAGCTTTCTTT

d_gene: TRBD2
j_gene: TRBJ2-7
abundance: NA
v_gene: TRBV6-5
CDR3aa: CASAYGRESSYEQYF
CDR3nt: TGTGCCAGCGCCTACGGGAGGGAAAGCTCCTACGAGCAGTACTTC

d_gene: TRBD2
j_gene: TRBJ2-1
abundance: few
v_gene: TRBV4-2
CDR3aa: CASSRGLADNEQFF
CDR3nt: TGTGCCAGCAGCCGGGGACTAGCGGACAATGAGCAGTTCTTC

d_gene: NA
j_gene: TRBJ2-1
abundance: few
v_gene: TRBV7-6
CDR3aa: CASSLGNEQFF
CDR3nt: TGTGCCAGCAGCTTAGGCAATGAGCAGTTCTTC

d_gene: TRBD1
j_gene: TRBJ2-2
abundance: few
v_gene: TRBV5-1
CDR3aa: CASSTGTETGELFF
CDR3nt: TGCGCCAGTTCAACCGGGACAGAAACCGGGGAGCTGTTTTTT

d_gene: TRBD2
j_gene: TRBJ2-3
abundance: NA
v_gene: TRBV6-2/TRBV6-3
CDR3aa: CASSDRPSGGTDTQYF
CDR3nt: TGTGCCAGCAGTGACCGGCCTAGCGGGGGCACAGATACGCAGTATTTT

d_gene: TRBD1
j_gene: TRBJ1-6
abundance: few
v_gene: TRBV27
CDR3aa: CASSSWDRDNSPLHF
CDR3nt: TGTGCCAGCAGTTCATGGGACAGAGATAATTCACCCCTCCACTTT

d_gene: TRBD1
j_gene: TRBJ2-7
abundance: NA
v_gene: TRBV7-2
CDR3aa: CASSPSWDRGYEQYF
CDR3nt: TGTGCCAGCAGCCCTAGTTGGGACAGGGGGTACGAGCAGTACTTC

d_gene: TRBD2
j_gene: TRBJ2-1
abundance: few
v_gene: TRBV5-1
CDR3aa: CASSLSTRVPGLAGEGAPEQFF
CDR3nt: TGCGCCAGCAGCTTGTCCACCAGGGTACCGGGACTAGCGGGAGAGGGGGCCCCTGAGCAGTTCTTC

d_gene: NA
j_gene: TRBJ2-1
abundance: NA
v_gene: TRBV29-1
CDR3aa: CSVSRGQRYKEQFF
CDR3nt: TGCAGCGTCAGCCGGGGTCAGCGGTACAAGGAGCAGTTCTTC

d_gene: TRBD1
j_gene: TRBJ1-5
abundance: NA
v_gene: TRBV7-9
CDR3aa: CASSLDRGSNQPQHF
CDR3nt: TGTGCCAGCAGCTTGGACAGGGGGAGCAATCAGCCCCAGCATTTT

d_gene: TRBD2
j_gene: TRBJ2-1
abundance: few
v_gene: TRBV18
CDR3aa: CASSLNPTSHGTYNEQFF
CDR3nt: TGTGCCAGCTCACTCAACCCGACTAGCCACGGGACCTACAATGAGCAGTTCTTC

d_gene: TRBD1
j_gene: TRBJ2-7
abundance: few
v_gene: TRBV20-1
CDR3aa: CSAGGTGIDGEQYF
CDR3nt: TGCAGTGCTGGTGGGACAGGGATCGATGGCGAGCAGTACTTC

d_gene: TRBD2
j_gene: TRBJ2-7
abundance: NA
v_gene: TRBV20-1
CDR3aa: CSARDPGASGSYEQYF
CDR3nt: TGCAGTGCTAGAGATCCGGGGGCTAGCGGGAGCTACGAGCAGTACTTC

d_gene: NA
j_gene: TRBJ1-1
abundance: NA
v_gene: TRBV4-2
CDR3aa: CASSQEDGGACVGSCEAFF
CDR3nt: TGTGCCAGCAGCCAAGAAGATGGGGGCGCTTGTGTAGGTTCTTGTGAAGCTTTCTTT

d_gene: NA
j_gene: TRBJ2-2
abundance: many
v_gene: TRBV5-1
CDR3aa: CASSLQNTGELFF
CDR3nt: TGCGCCAGCAGCCTCCAGAACACCGGGGAGCTGTTTTTT

d_gene: NA
j_gene: TRBJ1-2
abundance: many
v_gene: TRBV7-9
CDR3aa: CASSLDNRIYGYTF
CDR3nt: TGTGCCAGCAGCTTAGATAATAGGATCTATGGCTACACCTTC

d_gene: NA
j_gene: TRBJ2-7
abundance: NA
v_gene: TRBV30
CDR3aa: CAWARAHEQYF
CDR3nt: TGTGCCTGGGCCAGGGCCCACGAGCAGTACTTC

d_gene: NA
j_gene: TRBJ2-7
abundance: many
v_gene: TRBV7-2
CDR3aa: CASSYGQEQYF
CDR3nt: TGTGCCAGCAGCTACGGACAAGAGCAGTACTTC

d_gene: NA
j_gene: TRBJ1-6
abundance: NA
v_gene: TRBV7-3
CDR3aa: CASSLTHRMNSPLHF
CDR3nt: TGTGCCAGCAGCTTAACGCACAGAATGAATTCACCCCTCCACTTT

d_gene: NA
j_gene: TRBJ1-1
abundance: NA
v_gene: TRBV5-1
CDR3aa: CASSPGASQNTEAFF
CDR3nt: TGCGCCAGCAGCCCTGGAGCCAGTCAGAACACTGAAGCTTTCTTT

d_gene: NA
j_gene: TRBJ2-1
abundance: NA
v_gene: TRBV7-3
CDR3aa: CATSPGPNSYNEQFF
CDR3nt: TGTGCCACCAGCCCCGGGCCAAATTCCTACAATGAGCAGTTCTTC

d_gene: NA
j_gene: TRBJ1-1
abundance: few
v_gene: TRBV24-1
CDR3aa: CATSEGHKNTEAFF
CDR3nt: TGTGCCACCAGTGAGGGACACAAGAACACTGAAGCTTTCTTT

d_gene: TRBD2
j_gene: TRBJ2-1
abundance: many
v_gene: TRBV4-1
CDR3aa: CASSQRAGGTYNEQFF
CDR3nt: TGCGCCAGCAGCCAACGAGCGGGAGGAACCTACAATGAGCAGTTCTTC

d_gene: NA
j_gene: TRBJ1-1
abundance: NA
v_gene: TRBV7-8
CDR3aa: CTSGGNSMNTEAFF
CDR3nt: TGTACCAGCGGAGGGAACAGCATGAACACTGAAGCTTTCTTT

d_gene: TRBD2
j_gene: TRBJ2-3
abundance: few
v_gene: TRBV20-1
CDR3aa: CSARAGTSGRPDTQYF
CDR3nt: TGCAGTGCTAGAGCCGGGACTAGCGGGAGGCCAGATACGCAGTATTTT

d_gene: NA
j_gene: TRBJ1-2
abundance: few
v_gene: TRBV6-1
CDR3aa: CASSEGRGGYTF
CDR3nt: TGTGCCAGCAGTGAAGGAAGAGGTGGCTACACCTTC

d_gene: NA
j_gene: TRBJ1-2
abundance: few
v_gene: TRBV4-2
CDR3aa: CASSQEQVGGYTF
CDR3nt: TGTGCCAGCAGCCAAGAGCAAGTAGGTGGCTACACCTTC

d_gene: NA
j_gene: TRBJ2-6
abundance: few
v_gene: TRBV5-5
CDR3aa: CASSFSGNSGANVLTF
CDR3nt: TGTGCCAGCAGCTTTTCAGGGAACTCTGGGGCCAACGTCCTGACTTTC

d_gene: TRBD2
j_gene: TRBJ2-7
abundance: NA
v_gene: TRBV7-2
CDR3aa: CASSLWLAGSEQYF
CDR3nt: TGTGCCAGCAGCTTATGGCTAGCGGGGAGCGAGCAGTACTTC

d_gene: TRBD1
j_gene: TRBJ2-1
abundance: few
v_gene: TRBV5-1
CDR3aa: CASSPLTGTGGSEQFF
CDR3nt: TGCGCCAGCAGTCCCCTCACCGGGACAGGTGGCTCTGAGCAGTTCTTC

d_gene: TRBD2
j_gene: TRBJ2-3
abundance: few
v_gene: TRBV7-9
CDR3aa: CASSGSGRGDTQYF
CDR3nt: TGTGCCAGCAGCGGAAGCGGGCGGGGGGATACGCAGTATTTT

d_gene: NA
j_gene: TRBJ1-5
abundance: few
v_gene: TRBV20-1
CDR3aa: CSASEGDYNQPQHF
CDR3nt: TGCAGTGCTAGTGAGGGGGACTACAATCAGCCCCAGCATTTT

d_gene: NA
j_gene: TRBJ1-1
abundance: NA
v_gene: TRBV5-1
CDR3aa: CASSLNVPGAEAFF
CDR3nt: TGCGCCAGCAGCTTGAATGTCCCGGGCGCGGAAGCTTTCTTT

d_gene: NA
j_gene: TRBJ1-1
abundance: NA
v_gene: TRBV6-2/TRBV6-3
CDR3aa: CASTEGRTEAYF
CDR3nt: TGTGCCAGCACAGAGGGGAGAACTGAAGCTTACTTT

d_gene: NA
j_gene: TRBJ2-7
abundance: NA
v_gene: TRBV7-9
CDR3aa: CASSFFPPTQMPSYEQYF
CDR3nt: TGTGCCAGCAGCTTTTTCCCGCCAACCCAAATGCCCTCCTACGAGCAGTACTTC

d_gene: NA
j_gene: TRBJ2-3
abundance: medium-sized
v_gene: TRBV12-3/TRBV12-4
CDR3aa: CATRKVASTDTQYF
CDR3nt: TGTGCAACTAGAAAGGTAGCTAGCACAGATACGCAGTATTTT

d_gene: NA
j_gene: TRBJ2-1
abundance: many
v_gene: TRBV12-3/TRBV12-4
CDR3aa: CASSPPRGVHNEQFF
CDR3nt: TGTGCCAGCAGTCCCCCAAGGGGAGTGCACAATGAGCAGTTCTTC

d_gene: TRBD1
j_gene: TRBJ2-4
abundance: few
v_gene: TRBV20-1
CDR3aa: CSARDSTGGPKNIQYF
CDR3nt: TGCAGTGCTAGAGATTCGACAGGGGGACCCAAAAACATTCAGTACTTC

d_gene: NA
j_gene: TRBJ2-1
abundance: few
v_gene: TRBV7-3
CDR3aa: CASSSGTPLGHEQFF
CDR3nt: TGTGCCAGCAGCTCTGGGACGCCTCTTGGGCATGAGCAGTTCTTC

d_gene: NA
j_gene: TRBJ2-3
abundance: NA
v_gene: TRBV6-1
CDR3aa: CASSGDSTDTQYF
CDR3nt: TGTGCCAGCAGTGGGGACAGCACAGATACGCAGTATTTT

d_gene: NA
j_gene: TRBJ1-1
abundance: NA
v_gene: TRBV6-5
CDR3aa: CASSYTGRDTEAFF
CDR3nt: TGTGCCAGCAGTTACACAGGGCGGGACACTGAAGCTTTCTTT

d_gene: TRBD1
j_gene: TRBJ2-2
abundance: many
v_gene: TRBV4-1
CDR3aa: CASSLAGTGGTGELFF
CDR3nt: TGCGCCAGCAGCCTAGCCGGGACAGGGGGCACCGGGGAGCTGTTTTTT

d_gene: TRBD1
j_gene: TRBJ2-7
abundance: few
v_gene: TRBV19
CDR3aa: CASRSYRGEQYF
CDR3nt: TGTGCCAGTAGATCATACAGGGGGGAGCAGTACTTC

d_gene: NA
j_gene: TRBJ2-2
abundance: NA
v_gene: TRBV5-6
CDR3aa: CASSLDRTTGELFF
CDR3nt: TGTGCCAGCAGCCTGGACAGAACCACCGGGGAGCTGTTTTTT